The present entry profiles one T cell receptor (beta chain) with its context. The data stem from a study of control samples from healthy donors and cancer patients. The table came from immunoSEQ multiplex PCR; TCRdb's copy has only in-frame clones and leaves some out. In the table there are under 85,000 clones, approximately 94% of which are singletons. The V gene end was trimmed by 4 bases and the J gene end by 6 bases; junction bases not matched to a gene: 5. CDR1 and CDR2 from the germline V gene are SGHTA and FQGNSA. The CDR3 runs 14 residues. This TCR was recovered from a woman aged 35 to 49 in good health. The sequencing input was blood. The chain joins TRBV7-2 to TRBJ1-1, with 10 positions matching TRBD1. The CDR3 coding sequence is TGTGCCAGCAGCTCCGGGACAGGGGATCCTGAAGCTTTCTTT. Translation: CASSSGTGDPEAFF. The full variable domain, completed using reference TRBV7-2 and TRBJ1-1, is GAGVSQSPSNKVTEKGKDVELRCDPISGHTALYWYRQSLGQGLEFLIYFQGNSAPDKSGLPSDRFSAERTGGSVSTLTIQRTQQEDSAVYLCASSSGTGDPEAFFGQGTRLTVV.